The 5 T cell receptor beta chains below come from one sample, sequenced in a study of cytomegalovirus exposure and HLA in healthy donors (dated 2017 in TCRdb). The library was prepared using the immunoSEQ multiplex PCR assay. The multiplex PCR relied on a mix of 60 forward primers for TCR Vbeta segments and 13 reverse primers for TCR Jbeta segments. This immuneACCESS table, as held by TCRdb, lists in-frame sequences with V and J called but not all clones. Of the missing ones, under half trace to an unresolved V gene in checked studies; the others have no known cause. The sample table contains some 150,000 clones; only one count was recorded for approximately 85% of them. The ten largest clonotypes hold 6% to 6.5% of the sample. The sample was PBMCs. These receptors were collected from a man aged 45-65 years in good health and CMV-seropositive.

This chain connects TRBV6-1 to TRBJ2-5; D is possibly TRBD1 (5 bases). With the DNA end fitting TRBJ2-7 better, the J assignment may be wrong. CDR3 size: 13 residues. Per the germline V gene, CDR1 is MNHNS and CDR2 is SASEGT. The CDR3 reads CASNQGLPYEQYF. As DNA, the CDR3 is TGTGCCAGCAATCAGGGTTTACCCTACGAGCAGTACTTC.

The chain combines TRBV29-1 with TRBJ2-7; 10 bases line up with TRBD1. This CDR3 region has 13 residues. V gave up 6 bases and J gave up 6 bases; unmatched junction bases: 8. Germline V CDR1 and CDR2: SQVTM, ANQGSEA. As DNA, the CDR3 is TGCAGCGTGCACAAGGGACAGGGGAGCGAGCAGTACTTC. Protein product: CSVHKGQGSEQYF.

This chain links TRBV6-6 with TRBJ1-4; 7 bases align to TRBD1. Germline V gene sequence: CDR1 MNHNY, CDR2 SVGAGI (reference sequence). The CDR3 is made up of 15 amino acids. The V gene end was trimmed by 2 bases and the J gene end by 8 bases; junction bases not matched to a gene: 8. CDR3 protein: CASSYPIQGREKLFF. The CDR3 DNA is TGTGCCAGCAGTTACCCCATACAGGGGAGGGAAAAACTGTTTTTT.

The chain uses TRBV5-1 and TRBJ2-5, with D possibly TRBD1 on 7 matching bases. Germline values: CDR1 SGHRS, CDR2 YFSETQ. This CDR3 comprises 14 residues. V lost 5 bases, J lost 2 bases, and 13 bases lay in between. The CDR3 loop is CASRRDSFQETQYF. As DNA, the CDR3 is TGCGCCAGCAGGCGGGACAGTTTTCAAGAGACCCAGTACTTC.

This clone was seen only a few times. The V gene is TRBV2, the J gene TRBJ2-1; 10 bases map to TRBD2. This CDR3 has 15 residues. Germline V gene sequence: CDR1 SNHLY, CDR2 FYNNEI. The J segment lost 11 bases and the V segment lost 4 bases, leaving 11 bases of the junction unmatched. This CDR3 reads CASSASSGSPGKQFF. For the CDR3, the DNA is TGTGCCAGCAGTGCGTCTAGCGGGAGTCCGGGGAAGCAGTTCTTC.